The sample holds many counts of the clone carrying this T cell receptor beta chain. The CDR3 loop spans 14 amino acids. Germline values: CDR1 ENHRY, CDR2 SYGVKD. Trimming stripped 2 bases from V and 4 bases from J, with 12 bases between. The data belong to a study of neurological immune-mediated disorders. 5'RACE with 10-nucleotide random UMIs produced the cDNA. TCRdb independently ran MiXCR on the 5' RACE reads; one entry per CDR3 protein. The sample has approximately 58,000 distinct CDR3 sequences; 6.5% to 8.5% are singletons. Described time point: longitudinal time-point 3. The specimen sequenced was PBMCs. The sequence was obtained from a woman between 35 and 50 years old in good health. V is TRBV10-3 and J is TRBJ2-7; TRBD2 might be the D (6 bases). DNA of the CDR3: TGTGCCATCAGTGAGGCCCTAGCGAGGTACGAGCAGTACTTC. Encoded protein: CAISEALARYEQYF.